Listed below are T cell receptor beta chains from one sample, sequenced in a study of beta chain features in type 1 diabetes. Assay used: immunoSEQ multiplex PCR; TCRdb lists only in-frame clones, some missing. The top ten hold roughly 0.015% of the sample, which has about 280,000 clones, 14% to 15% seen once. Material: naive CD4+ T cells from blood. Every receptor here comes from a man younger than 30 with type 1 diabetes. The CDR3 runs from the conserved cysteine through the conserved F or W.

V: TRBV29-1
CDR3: CSVEGVRQGLYEQYF

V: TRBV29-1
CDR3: CSVGLKLAGGEQFF

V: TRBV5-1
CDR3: CASASRVFSYEQYF

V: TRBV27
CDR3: CASSFIRGRDEKLFF

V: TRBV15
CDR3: CATSRGAHYEQYF

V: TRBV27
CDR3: CASSFRQGPDEQFF

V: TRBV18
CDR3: CASSGTNEINPEAFF

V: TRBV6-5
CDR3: CASGWTSGGGGTQYF

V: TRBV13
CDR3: CASSLRRGGLTEAFF

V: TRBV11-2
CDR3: CASSSGAGGVETQYF

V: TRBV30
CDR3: CAWTTSYKQYF

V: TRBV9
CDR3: CASSETREAYGYTF

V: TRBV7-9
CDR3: CASSPGGPLRGYTF

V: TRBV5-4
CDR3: CASSAVGRERLNEQYF

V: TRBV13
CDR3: CASSLGWVQGATEAFF

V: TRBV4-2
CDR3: CASSLLQGNYGYTF

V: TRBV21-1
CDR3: CASSKGSRGRALGAEAFF

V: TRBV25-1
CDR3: CASSLTGGGYAFF

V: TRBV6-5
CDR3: CASSYSIWGSSYEQYF

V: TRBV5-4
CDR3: CASSLTPRAGGNIQYF

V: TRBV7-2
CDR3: CASSLSPSSRDEQFF